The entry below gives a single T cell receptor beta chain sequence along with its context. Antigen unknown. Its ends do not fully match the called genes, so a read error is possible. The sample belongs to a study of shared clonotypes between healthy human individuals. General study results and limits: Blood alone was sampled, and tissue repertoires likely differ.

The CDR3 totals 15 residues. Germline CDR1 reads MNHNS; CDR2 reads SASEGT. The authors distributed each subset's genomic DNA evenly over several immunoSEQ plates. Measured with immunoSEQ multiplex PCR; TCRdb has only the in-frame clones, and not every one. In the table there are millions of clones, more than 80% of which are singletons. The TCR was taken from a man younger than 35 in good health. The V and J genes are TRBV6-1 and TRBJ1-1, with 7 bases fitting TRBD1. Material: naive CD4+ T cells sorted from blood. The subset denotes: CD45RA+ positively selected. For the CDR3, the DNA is TGTGCCAGCAGGGAAGGGGGCTGGGAGAACACTGAAGCTTTCTTT. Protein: CASREGGWENTEAFF.